This T cell receptor beta chain was observed in a study of immune evolution from preneoplasia to lung adenocarcinoma. Overall study context: HLA loss of heterozygosity: around 6.5% AIS, about 15% MIA, around 35% ADC, none AAH. Overall study results and limits: Compared with EGFR-mutant or double wild-type lesions, KRAS-mutant nodules were more clonal.

Only in-frame clones appear in the TCRdb table, and some are missing; sequencing was by immunoSEQ multiplex PCR. The sample lists approximately 7,000 clones, roughly 82% occurring once. The V end lost 7 bases, the J end lost 2 bases, and 14 bases lay between the germline ends. The CDR3 spans 15 residues. Per the germline V gene, CDR1 is MNHEY and CDR2 is SVGAGI. Concerning this clone: The antigen is unknown.

The chain couples TRBV6-5 to TRBJ2-2; D may be TRBD2 (6 bases). This sequence originates from a donor older than 65 with lung adenocarcinoma. The specimen sequenced was FFPE lung adenocarcinoma in situ tissue. CDR3 sequence: CASIRDSTNTGELFF. As DNA, the CDR3 is TGTGCCAGCATTAGGGACTCGACCAACACCGGGGAGCTGTTTTTT.